This T cell receptor (beta chain) was captured by sequencing in a study of blood T cell repertoires in COVID-19. Profiled with immunoSEQ multiplex PCR; TCRdb holds only in-frame clones, not every one. The repertoire has some 120,000 clones, around 81% of them found once; the top ten carry 10% to 11%. Germline lookup yields CDR1 MNHEY and CDR2 SVGAGI. The CDR3 has 16 amino acids. Trimming stripped 0 bases from V and 4 bases from J, with 13 bases between. The V gene is TRBV6-5, the J gene TRBJ1-3; a weak D match, TRBD1 (6 bases). The clonotype was recovered from a human donor in a cohort sampled during active COVID-19. Sequencing was done on a sample of peripheral blood. CDR3 DNA: TGTGCCAGCAGTTACTCTCGGGGGGCGCCAGGAAACACCATATATTTT. Its protein is CASSYSRGAPGNTIYF.